This T cell receptor (beta chain) was found in a study of graft-versus-host responses after intestinal transplantation. CDR3 length: 13 residues. V lost 6 bases and J 6 bases, leaving 12 bases between the germline ends. Per the germline V gene, CDR1 is MNHEY and CDR2 is SVGAGI. Here immunoSEQ multiplex PCR was the method, and the copy in TCRdb shows in-frame clones only, minus some. The table shows approximately 3,200 clones, with approximately 94% occurring only once. This receptor was identified in a human patient who received an intestinal transplant, so some T cells may come from the graft donor. The rearrangement links TRBV6-5 to TRBJ1-5; unclear D gene. The sample consisted of bone marrow, taken 350 to 400 days after transplant. CDR3 loop: CASRGGGVQPQHF. In DNA form, the CDR3 reads TGTGCCAGCAGGGGCGGTGGTGTTCAGCCCCAGCATTTT.